One TCR beta chain is described in this entry. The authors extracted RNA and reverse transcribed it into cDNA as the sequencing template. Sequenced by immunoSEQ multiplex PCR; TCRdb stores in-frame clones only, minus some. The sample yields roughly 200,000 clones, 53% seen once. This entry comes from a study of CD8+ T cells in alopecia areata. Described treatment: oral pan-JAK inhibitor, 5-10 mg twice daily. The germline CDR1 and CDR2 sequences are PRHDT and FYEKMQ (reference sequence). Trimming took 5 bases from V and 0 from J; bases not matched to a gene: 7. There are 17 residues in the CDR3. The V call is TRBV13, the J call TRBJ2-4; 10 nucleotides agree with TRBD2. The receptor comes from a human donor with alopecia areata. The material was CD8+ T cells sorted from blood, obtained at week 24, from a patient treated with tofacitinib. CDR3 DNA sequence: TGTGCCAGCAGCCCATCACTAGCGGGACTAGCCAAAAACATTCAGTACTTC. Its translation: CASSPSLAGLAKNIQYF.